These 8 T cell receptor beta chains originate from one sample sequenced in a study of cytomegalovirus exposure and HLA in healthy donors. Some clones are missing from TCRdb's copy, which holds only in-frame ones; the method was immunoSEQ multiplex PCR. The table shows approximately 280,000 clones, with 80% to 90% occurring only once. Sample: PBMCs. The receptors derive from a woman under 30 in good health and CMV-seronegative.

This clone was counted between two and nine times. The V call is TRBV2, the J call TRBJ1-6, with D possibly TRBD1 on 6 matching bases. The CDR3 runs 15 residues. V was clipped by 7 bases and J by 4 bases, with 14 bases between them. CDR1 and CDR2 (germline): SNHLY, FYNNEI. CDR3 bases: TGTGCCAGCACCGTACAGGGACCTTATAATTCACCCCTCCACTTT. Protein product: CASTVQGPYNSPLHF.

This chain joins TRBV6-4 and TRBJ2-3; 12 bases line up with TRBD2. V lost 6 bases and J lost 3; bases outside the gene matches: 7. Germline lookup yields CDR1 MRHNA and CDR2 SNTAGT. This CDR3 has 16 residues. The CDR3 is CASSPGLAGWTDTQYF. The CDR3 DNA reads as TGTGCCAGCAGCCCGGGACTAGCGGGTTGGACAGATACGCAGTATTTT.

The chain links TRBV4-1 to TRBJ2-7; D unclear. V shed 0 bases and J shed 5 bases, with 8 bases lying between them. Germline CDR1 MGHRA, CDR2 YSYEKL. The CDR3 is 13 residues long. CDR3 sequence (DNA): TGCGCCAGCAGCCAAGATCGCCAGGACGAGCAGTACTTC. Its translation is CASSQDRQDEQYF.

This clone was seen once. V is TRBV5-1 and J is TRBJ2-1; D is unclear. V was shortened by 1 base and J by 2 bases, with 16 bases between the two germline ends. The length of the CDR3 is 17 residues. CDR1 and CDR2 from the germline V gene are SGHRS and YFSETQ. The DNA for the CDR3 is TGCGCCAGCAGCTTGTTCTCGGGTCCTAGGCCCTACAATGAGCAGTTCTTC. It yields the protein CASSLFSGPRPYNEQFF.

V is TRBV6-1 and J is TRBJ2-7; tentative D call: TRBD2 (6 bases). Germline lookup yields CDR1 MNHNS and CDR2 SASEGT. V lost 5 bases and J lost 4, with 9 bases in between. The CDR3 has 12 residues. The CDR3 nucleotides are TGTGCCAGCAGTTCCGGGAGATACGAGCAGTACTTC. Its protein is CASSSGRYEQYF.

The V call is TRBV30, the J call TRBJ2-5; 9 nucleotides line up with TRBD2. Germline loops: CDR1 GTSNPN, CDR2 SVGIG (reference sequence). CDR3 size: 15 residues. V shed 0 bases, J shed 4 bases, and the junction held 6 bases outside the gene matches. CDR3 protein: CAWSVPAGGPETQYF. The CDR3 DNA reads TGTGCCTGGAGTGTACCAGCGGGAGGCCCAGAGACCCAGTACTTC.

The gene calls are TRBV10-2 and TRBJ1-5; D might be TRBD1 (6 bases). This CDR3 has 14 residues. V lost 0 bases and J 12 bases, leaving 15 bases between the germline ends. CDR1 and CDR2 (germline): WSHSY, SAAADI. The CDR3 sequence: CASSESGGAAVQHF. The CDR3 DNA reads as TGCGCCAGCAGTGAGTCCGGGGGGGCCGCAGTCCAGCATTTT.

J is TRBJ2-7 and V is TRBV28, with D tentatively TRBD1 (5 bases). Between the trimmed V and J ends, which lost 5 bases and 3 bases, there was a span of 17 bases. Germline values: CDR1 MDHEN, CDR2 SYDVKM. This CDR3 spans 15 amino acids. The CDR3, as DNA: TGTGCCAGCAGTCCGTACCAGGGATCAGACTACGAGCAGTACTTC. Amino acids: CASSPYQGSDYEQYF.